This T cell receptor (beta chain) appears in the sequencing data of a study of blood T cell repertoires in COVID-19. Overall study: The origin of the acute and convalescent COVID-19 samples was the United States, Italy and Spain. In each case, the material was cDNA or gDNA derived from T cells, B-cell-depleted T cells, or PBMCs.

Study processing details: Cell counts per sample came from amplifying reference gene primers. The method was immunoSEQ multiplex PCR; TCRdb's version includes in-frame clones alone and lacks a portion of them. V and J calls plus clone size are reproduced from that table; the DNA served to infer D and trimming. The sample contains just over 60,000 clones, less than 85% of which appear only once. This CDR3 is 13 amino acids long. CDR1 is MDHEN and CDR2 is SYDVKM in the germline V gene. V was pared by 5 bases and J by 11 bases, with 11 bases of the junction left unmatched. Input material: peripheral blood. This sequence was found in a man aged 60 to 75 with acute or convalescent COVID-19. The genes are TRBV28 and TRBJ1-1, with 7 bases that match TRBD1. The CDR3 here is CASSTRQGRRAFF. The CDR3 coding sequence is TGTGCCAGCAGTACCCGACAGGGAAGAAGGGCTTTCTTT.